The clone carrying this TCR beta chain was picked up a small number of times. The source of the sample is a study of shared T cell receptors in the human thymus. TCRdb keeps only in-frame clones here, not all; method: immunoSEQ multiplex PCR. The sample lists about 710,000 clones, 87% occurring once. The CDR3 is 15 residues long. The ends were cut back, 2 bases at V and 4 bases at J, with 13 bases in the middle. Germline CDR1 is MDHEN and CDR2 is SYDVKM. In addition, the sample was reused for a study of human thymus T cells. From that report: It was healthy Finnish infants having corrective surgery for congenital heart defects who were the donors. Resections from corrective heart surgery supplied the thymus tissue. An apparent bias in V and J gene usage was seen in thymic and blood repertoires. Related studies found that unrelated individuals share highly overlapping thymic repertoires.

The chain carries TRBV28 and TRBJ2-3, with a possible D match to TRBD2 (5 bases). The sequenced sample consisted of thymocytes. This TCR came from a boy less than two years old with a congenital heart defect. The CDR3: CASSLQVLAADTQYF. CDR3 coding DNA: TGTGCCAGCAGTTTACAGGTGCTAGCAGCAGATACGCAGTATTTT. The entire variable domain, with the rest obtained from reference TRBV28 and TRBJ2-3, is as follows: DVKVTQSSRYLVKRTGEKVFLECVQDMDHENMFWYRQDPGLGLRLIYFSYDVKMKEKGDIPEGYSVSREKKERFSLILESASTNQTSMYLCASSLQVLAADTQYFGPGTRLTVL.